The 30 T cell receptor beta chains given below trace back to one sample, sequenced in a study of CD8 T cells in ankylosing spondylitis. TCRdb reprocessed the 5' RACE reads with MiXCR, giving one entry per CDR3 protein. This table has under 250,000 distinct CDR3 sequences, about 30% appearing once. The sample taken for sequencing was blood, either unsorted or a sorted T cell fraction (not recorded which). These receptors all come from a male donor with ankylosing spondylitis or in good health (not recorded which).

This clonotype has just a few counts. The CDR3 sequence: CASSQGLAGGQETQYF. Here the CDR3 DNA reads TGTGCCAGCAGCCAGGGACTAGCGGGGGGACAAGAGACCCAGTACTTC. V usage is TRBV4-2 and J usage is TRBJ2-5, with TRBD2 matching 15 bases. Germline CDR1 reads LGHNA; CDR2 reads YNFKEQ. Trimming cost V 3 bases and J 2 bases; bases outside gene matches: 1. The CDR3 totals 16 residues.

This clonotype has at least ten counts. The chain uses TRBV6-5 and TRBJ2-7; a possible D gene is TRBD1 (6 bases). V was cut by 4 bases and J by 6 bases, with 16 bases left in between. The germline V gene has CDR1 MNHEY and CDR2 SVGAGI. The CDR3 length is 14 residues. As DNA, the CDR3 is TGTGCCAGCAGTTCACTAGGGGGACAACCCGAGCAGTACTTC. Amino acid sequence: CASSSLGGQPEQYF.

This clonotype was observed a handful of times. The chain links TRBV10-3 to TRBJ2-5; TRBD1 aligns across 8 bases. Germline V gene data show CDR1 as ENHRY and CDR2 as SYGVKD. The length of the CDR3 is 14 residues. V lost 6 bases and J lost 5; bases outside the gene matches: 8. The CDR3 is CAISNGQGRETQYF. The CDR3 bases are TGTGCCATCAGCAATGGACAGGGCCGGGAGACCCAGTACTTC.

The chain uses TRBV6-1 and TRBJ2-3; TRBD2 matches 10 bases. V shed 6 bases and J 6 bases; nucleotides not matched to a gene: 6. The V gene's germline CDR1 is MNHNS and CDR2 SASEGT. There are 14 residues in the CDR3. The CDR3 loop is CASSTGTSVDTQYF. CDR3 coding DNA: TGTGCCAGCAGCACCGGGACTAGCGTCGATACGCAGTATTTT.

This clonotype was observed a handful of times. The CDR3 region is CASGRRGIPQETQYF. The CDR3 coding sequence is TGTGCCAGCGGGAGACGAGGAATTCCTCAAGAGACCCAGTACTTC. This chain links TRBV6-1 with TRBJ2-5, with D possibly being TRBD2 (5 bases). In germline, CDR1 is MNHNS, CDR2 SASEGT. The CDR3 totals 15 residues. Between the trimmed V and J ends, which lost 8 bases and 2 bases, there was a span of 18 bases.

This clonotype has more than one count but fewer than ten. The chain recombines TRBV20-1 with TRBJ2-5; D unclear. V shed 6 bases and J shed 5 bases, with 22 bases lying between them. Germline V CDR1 and CDR2: DFQATT, SNEGSKA (reference sequence). There are 15 residues in the CDR3. The CDR3 here is CSATIGPNVVETQYF. In DNA form, the CDR3 reads TGCAGTGCCACGATCGGACCCAACGTTGTTGAGACCCAGTACTTC.

The rearrangement joins TRBV7-9 to TRBJ1-1, with D possibly matching TRBD1 (6 bases). CDR1 is SEHNR, CDR2 FQNEAQ, per germline (reference sequence). The CDR3 consists of 17 residues. V lost 3 bases to trimming and J lost 0 bases, with 17 bases between them. CDR3 bases: TGTGCCAGCAGCTTTGGGGGCGCGACTGCTATGAACACTGAAGCTTTCTTT. Protein sequence: CASSFGGATAMNTEAFF.

This clonotype came up a few times. This sequence joins TRBV20-1 and TRBJ2-5, with 7 bases aligning to TRBD1. The junction had 5 bases not matched to a gene; V was cut back by 3 bases and J by 1 base. Looked up from germline, CDR1 is DFQATT and CDR2 is SNEGSKA (reference sequence). The CDR3 has 14 amino acids. CDR3 bases: TGCAGTGCTAGGACAGGGCAGGGCCAAGAGACCCAGTACTTC. Encoded protein: CSARTGQGQETQYF.

The V and J genes are TRBV20-1 and TRBJ1-2; D is uncertain. Deletions cut 2 bases from V and 5 bases from J, with 9 bases between. This CDR3 is 12 amino acids long. Germline CDR1 is DFQATT and CDR2 is SNEGSKA (reference sequence). This CDR3 reads CSARKSKYGYTF. The CDR3 DNA is TGCAGTGCTAGAAAGAGCAAGTATGGCTACACCTTC.

V usage is TRBV20-1 and J usage is TRBJ2-3, with no clear D. Trimming left V 3 bases short and J 7 bases short, with 14 bases between. Looked up from germline, CDR1 is DFQATT and CDR2 is SNEGSKA (reference sequence). The CDR3 spans 13 residues. The CDR3 DNA reads TGCAGTGCTAGTCGCCCAACCGATAATACGCAGTATTTT. It codes for CSASRPTDNTQYF.

The DNA for the CDR3 is TGCAGTGCTAGAGACTTGGACTCTTCCTACAATGAGCAGTTCTTC. Its protein is CSARDLDSSYNEQFF. V usage is TRBV20-1 and J usage is TRBJ2-1, with a tentative D call TRBD2 (5 bases). The CDR3 sequence is 15 residues long. Looked up from germline, CDR1 is DFQATT and CDR2 is SNEGSKA (reference sequence). The V gene lost 0 bases and the J gene lost 1 base, with 10 bases spanning the gap.

This clonotype appeared a few times. V gene TRBV20-1 combines with J gene TRBJ1-2, with 9 bases that match TRBD1. The CDR3 length is 15 residues. With V trimmed by 1 base and J by 8 bases, 11 bases remained unmatched. The V gene's germline CDR1 is DFQATT and CDR2 SNEGSKA (reference sequence). CDR3 amino acids: CSARAGTGTRGGYTF. CDR3 nucleotides: TGCAGTGCTAGAGCCGGGACAGGGACCCGGGGGGGCTACACCTTC.

This chain joins TRBV6-1 and TRBJ1-2, with D unresolved. V was clipped by 6 bases and J by 10 bases, with 18 bases between them. From germline, CDR1 is MNHNS and CDR2 SASEGT. The CDR3 consists of 13 residues. The CDR3 spells CASSPYGGWVYTF. The CDR3 DNA sequence: TGTGCCAGCAGCCCATACGGCGGGTGGGTCTACACCTTC.

This clonotype has a handful of counts. V usage is TRBV5-1 and J usage is TRBJ2-5; 7 nucleotides agree with TRBD1. The CDR3 runs to 14 residues. Germline CDR1 is SGHRS and CDR2 is YFSETQ. V was clipped by 3 bases and J by 2 bases; unmatched bases: 4. CDR3 nucleotide sequence: TGCGCCAGCAGCTCCGGGACAGTACAAGAGACCCAGTACTTC. Translated: CASSSGTVQETQYF.

This clonotype was found a few times. This chain links TRBV7-2 with TRBJ2-7; a weak D match, TRBD1 (6 bases). CDR1 SGHTA and CDR2 FQGNSA come from the germline V gene. The germline V and J ends were trimmed by 3 bases and 5 bases, with 11 bases remaining between them. The length of the CDR3 is 13 residues. The CDR3 nucleotides read TGTGCCAGCAGCTTCAGGGGTGAGGACGAGCAGTACTTC. This sequence encodes CASSFRGEDEQYF.

This chain links TRBV4-1 with TRBJ1-1, with D perhaps matching TRBD1 (5 bases). Germline V lookup: CDR1 MGHRA, CDR2 YSYEKL. The CDR3 has 12 residues. V was pared by 6 bases and J by 7 bases, with 12 bases between. In nucleotides, the CDR3 is TGCGCCAGCAGGGGACCGGCCTATGAAGCTTTCTTT. Translated: CASRGPAYEAFF.

This chain links TRBV4-1 with TRBJ2-2; TRBD2 is a possible D gene (6 bases). Germline values: CDR1 MGHRA, CDR2 YSYEKL. V was trimmed by 5 bases and J by 3 bases, leaving 25 bases between them. This CDR3 comprises 19 residues. The CDR3 DNA sequence: TGCGCCAGCAGCGATAAGGATAAAGGAGTTTGGGGGGACACCGGGGAGCTGTTTTTT. Its translation: CASSDKDKGVWGDTGELFF.

The CDR3: CASRYSGNSPLHF. In nucleotides, the CDR3 is TGTGCCAGCCGCTACTCGGGGAATTCACCCCTCCACTTT. The chain combines TRBV6-6 with TRBJ1-6; no clear D gene. This CDR3 is 13 amino acids long. Germline-derived CDR1 and CDR2 are MNHNY and SVGAGI (reference sequence). Trimming pared 8 bases from V and 7 bases from J, leaving 12 bases between.

This clonotype has just a few counts. This chain uses TRBV6-1 with TRBJ1-2; unclear D gene. The CDR3 is 13 residues long. V was pared by 4 bases and J by 2 bases, with 8 bases between. Germline assignment: CDR1 MNHNS and CDR2 SASEGT. Written as DNA, the CDR3 is TGTGCCAGCAGTGGTATCGGAAACTATGGCTACACCTTC. Its translation is CASSGIGNYGYTF.

This clonotype occurred a few times. The rearrangement links TRBV24-1 to TRBJ2-2; 8 bases are shared with TRBD2. The CDR3 covers 14 residues. V lost 6 bases and J lost 6; bases outside the gene matches: 5. Germline CDR1 KGHDR, CDR2 SFDVKD. The DNA of the CDR3 is TGTGCCACCAGTCATGGGACTAGGCCCGGGGAGCTGTTTTTT. Encoded protein: CATSHGTRPGELFF.

This clonotype was seen a handful of times. The chain carries TRBV20-1 and TRBJ2-2; 14 positions match TRBD2. J gave up 4 bases and V 1 base, and 5 bases lay outside the gene matches. Germline CDR1 DFQATT, CDR2 SNEGSKA (reference sequence). This CDR3 is 17 amino acids long. The CDR3 region is CSARGLAGGPGTGELFF. The CDR3 nucleotides are TGCAGTGCTAGAGGACTAGCGGGGGGGCCCGGCACCGGGGAGCTGTTTTTT.

This clonotype was detected a few times. The chain links TRBV12-3 or TRBV12-4 to TRBJ2-7; D not certain. CDR3 length: 12 residues. Trimming stripped 1 base from V and 7 bases from J, with 8 bases between. CDR3 loop: CASSLGHLEQYF. The CDR3, as DNA: TGTGCCAGCAGTTTAGGACACCTTGAGCAGTACTTC.

This clonotype was observed a few times. This chain joins TRBV20-1 and TRBJ2-7; D call uncertain. The CDR3 consists of 15 residues. Germline-derived CDR1 and CDR2 are DFQATT and SNEGSKA (reference sequence). V was clipped by 3 bases and J by 0 bases, with 15 bases between them. The CDR3 protein is CSARGFRSSSYEQYF. CDR3 nucleotide sequence: TGCAGTGCTAGGGGCTTCCGGTCTAGCTCCTACGAGCAGTACTTC.

The sample holds a few counts of this clonotype. DNA for the CDR3: TGCAGCGTTGCCGGGACTAGCGGGGGGTCCACAGATACGCAGTATTTT. Protein product: CSVAGTSGGSTDTQYF. The V call is TRBV29-1, the J call TRBJ2-3; 15 bases align to TRBD2. This CDR3 is built from 16 residues. Germline loops: CDR1 SQVTM, CDR2 ANQGSEA. Germline trimming cut 4 bases from V and 2 bases from J; bases unmatched to any gene: 4.

This clonotype was counted between two and nine times. This sequence joins TRBV6-1 and TRBJ1-2; no firm D call. The germline V gene encodes CDR1 MNHNS and CDR2 SASEGT. CDR3 size: 15 residues. The V gene lost 1 base and the J gene lost 4 bases, with 13 bases spanning the gap. CDR3 residues: CASSEVREPLYGYTF. The CDR3 DNA reads TGTGCCAGCAGTGAAGTGAGGGAGCCCCTCTATGGCTACACCTTC.

J is TRBJ2-3 and V is TRBV29-1; D not resolved. The CDR3 is 11 amino acids. CDR1 is SQVTM, CDR2 ANQGSEA, per germline. The V end was cut by 7 bases, the J end by 4 bases, with 9 bases between. CDR3 region: CSGGWPDTQYF. The CDR3 bases are TGCAGCGGGGGATGGCCAGATACGCAGTATTTT.

This clonotype has at least ten counts. The V gene is TRBV27, the J gene TRBJ2-1; the match to TRBD2 covers 9 bases. This CDR3 has 15 amino acids. J gave up 5 bases and V 4 bases, and 6 bases lay outside the gene matches. Germline V lookup: CDR1 MNHEY, CDR2 SMNVEV (reference sequence). CDR3 DNA sequence: TGTGCCAGCAGTTGGCGGGGGGGAAACGACAATGAGCAGTTCTTC. It is translated as CASSWRGGNDNEQFF.

This chain's CDR3 is CASSQAGGPPDTQYF. CDR3 in DNA: TGTGCCAGCAGCCAAGCGGGGGGGCCGCCAGATACGCAGTATTTT. J is TRBJ2-3 and V is TRBV3-1; TRBD2 aligns across 8 bases. The germline V gene encodes CDR1 LGHDT and CDR2 YNNKEL (reference sequence). The CDR3 is 15 amino acids. The V segment lost 1 base and the J segment 4 bases; nucleotides outside the gene matches: 4.

This clonotype has just a few counts. This chain uses TRBV6-5 with TRBJ1-5; D is unresolved. V lost 2 bases to trimming and J lost 0 bases, with 8 bases between them. This CDR3 comprises 15 residues. Germline V lookup: CDR1 MNHEY, CDR2 SVGAGI. The CDR3 region is CASSYTVNSNQPQHF. In DNA form, the CDR3 reads TGTGCCAGCAGTTACACTGTAAATAGCAATCAGCCCCAGCATTTT.

The chain has TRBV4-1 and TRBJ2-1, with 15 nucleotides matching TRBD2. This CDR3 has 19 amino acids. V lost 0 bases and J lost 3; bases outside the gene matches: 6. Germline CDR1 MGHRA, CDR2 YSYEKL. The CDR3 coding sequence is TGCGCCAGCAGCCAAGATCGGACTAGCGGGGGGGCCGGCTACAATGAGCAGTTCTTC. It specifies CASSQDRTSGGAGYNEQFF.